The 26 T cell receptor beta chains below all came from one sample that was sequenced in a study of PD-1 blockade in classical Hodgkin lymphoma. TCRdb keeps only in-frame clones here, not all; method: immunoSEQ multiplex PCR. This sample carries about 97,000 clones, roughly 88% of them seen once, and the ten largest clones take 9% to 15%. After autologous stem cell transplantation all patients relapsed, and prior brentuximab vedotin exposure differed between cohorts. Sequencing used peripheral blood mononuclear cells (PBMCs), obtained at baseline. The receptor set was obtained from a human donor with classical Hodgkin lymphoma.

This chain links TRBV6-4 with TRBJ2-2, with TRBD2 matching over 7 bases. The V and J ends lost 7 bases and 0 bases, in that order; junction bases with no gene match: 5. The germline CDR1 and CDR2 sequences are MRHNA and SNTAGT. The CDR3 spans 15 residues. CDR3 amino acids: CASKRDATNTGELFF. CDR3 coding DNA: TGTGCCAGCAAGCGGGACGCCACGAACACCGGGGAGCTGTTTTTT.

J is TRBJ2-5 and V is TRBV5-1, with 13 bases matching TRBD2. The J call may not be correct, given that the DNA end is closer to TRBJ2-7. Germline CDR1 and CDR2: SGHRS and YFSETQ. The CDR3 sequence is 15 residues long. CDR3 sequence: CASSAGTSGAYEQYF. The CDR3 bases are TGCGCCAGCAGCGCGGGGACTAGCGGGGCCTACGAGCAGTACTTC.

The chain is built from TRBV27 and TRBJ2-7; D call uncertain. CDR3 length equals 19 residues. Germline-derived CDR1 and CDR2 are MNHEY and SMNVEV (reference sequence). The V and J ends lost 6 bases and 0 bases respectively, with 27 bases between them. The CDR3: CASRPRGRIMPLSSYEQYF. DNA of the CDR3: TGTGCCAGCAGGCCCCGTGGCAGGATTATGCCCCTGAGCTCCTACGAGCAGTACTTC.

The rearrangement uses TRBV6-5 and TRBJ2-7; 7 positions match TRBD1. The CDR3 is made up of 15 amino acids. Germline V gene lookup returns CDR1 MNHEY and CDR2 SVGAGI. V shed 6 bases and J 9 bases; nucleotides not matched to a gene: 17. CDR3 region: CASSPGQSFYEWQYF. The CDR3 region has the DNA TGTGCCAGCAGCCCGGGACAGAGTTTCTACGAGTGGCAGTACTTC.

The DNA of the CDR3 is TGCGCCAGCAGCATCACCGGGACAGAAGAGACCCAGTACTTC. Its translation is CASSITGTEETQYF. The V and J genes are TRBV5-1 and TRBJ2-5; TRBD1 matches at 7 bases. Germline assignment: CDR1 SGHRS and CDR2 YFSETQ. This CDR3 contains 14 residues. Trimming removed 4 bases from V and 3 bases from J; junction bases left unmatched: 6.

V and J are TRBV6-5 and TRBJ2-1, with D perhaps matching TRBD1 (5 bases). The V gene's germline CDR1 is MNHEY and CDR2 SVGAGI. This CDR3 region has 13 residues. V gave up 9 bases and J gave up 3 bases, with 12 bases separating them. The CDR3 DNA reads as TGTGCCAGACAGGCGCCCTTCTACAATGAGCAGTTCTTC. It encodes CARQAPFYNEQFF.

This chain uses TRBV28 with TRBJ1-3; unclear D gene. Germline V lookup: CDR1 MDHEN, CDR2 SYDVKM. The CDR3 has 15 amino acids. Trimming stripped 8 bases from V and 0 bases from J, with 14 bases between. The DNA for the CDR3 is TGTGCCAGCTCCCGAACGGGTAACTCTGGAAACACCATATATTTT. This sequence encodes CASSRTGNSGNTIYF.

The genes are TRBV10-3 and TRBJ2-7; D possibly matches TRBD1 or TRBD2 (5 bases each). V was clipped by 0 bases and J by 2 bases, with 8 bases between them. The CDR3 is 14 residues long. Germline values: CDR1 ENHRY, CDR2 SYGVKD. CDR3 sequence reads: CAISESLGPYEQYF. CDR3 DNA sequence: TGTGCCATCAGTGAGTCGCTGGGACCCTACGAGCAGTACTTC.

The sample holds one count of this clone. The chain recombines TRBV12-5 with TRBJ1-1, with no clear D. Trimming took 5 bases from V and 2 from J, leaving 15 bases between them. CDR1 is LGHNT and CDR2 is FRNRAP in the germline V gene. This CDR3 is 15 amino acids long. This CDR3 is CASGPPMGGNTEAFF. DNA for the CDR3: TGTGCTAGTGGTCCCCCGATGGGAGGAAACACTGAAGCTTTCTTT. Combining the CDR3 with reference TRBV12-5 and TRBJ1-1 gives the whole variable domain DARVTQTPRHKVTEMGQEVTMRCQPILGHNTVFWYRQTMMQGLELLAYFRNRAPLDDSGMPKDRFSAEMPDATLATLKIQPSEPRDSAVYFCASGPPMGGNTEAFFGQGTRLTVV.

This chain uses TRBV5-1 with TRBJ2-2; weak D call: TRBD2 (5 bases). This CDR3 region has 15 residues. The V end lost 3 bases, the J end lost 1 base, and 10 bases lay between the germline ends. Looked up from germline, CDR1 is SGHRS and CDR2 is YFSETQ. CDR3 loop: CASSSGRGNTGELFF. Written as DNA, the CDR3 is TGCGCCAGCAGCTCTGGGAGAGGGAACACCGGGGAGCTGTTTTTT. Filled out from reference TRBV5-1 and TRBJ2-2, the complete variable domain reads KAGVTQTPRYLIKTRGQQVTLSCSPISGHRSVSWYQQTPGQGLQFLFEYFSETQRNKGNFPGRFSGRQFSNSRSEMNVSTLELGDSALYLCASSSGRGNTGELFFGEGSRLTVL.

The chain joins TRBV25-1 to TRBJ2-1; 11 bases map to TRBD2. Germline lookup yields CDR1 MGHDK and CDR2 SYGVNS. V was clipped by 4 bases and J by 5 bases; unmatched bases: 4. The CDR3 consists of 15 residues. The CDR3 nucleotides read TGTGCCAGCAGTGTACTAGCGGGAGTCGACAATGAGCAGTTCTTC. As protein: CASSVLAGVDNEQFF.

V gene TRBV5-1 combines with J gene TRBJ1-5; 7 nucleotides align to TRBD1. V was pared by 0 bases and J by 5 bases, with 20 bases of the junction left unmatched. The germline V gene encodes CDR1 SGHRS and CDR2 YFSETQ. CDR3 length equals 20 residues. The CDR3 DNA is TGCGCCAGCAGCTTGGCTTTTAGAGGGGGCCTATCAGCCAGGGATCAGCCCCAGCATTTT. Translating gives CASSLAFRGGLSARDQPQHF.

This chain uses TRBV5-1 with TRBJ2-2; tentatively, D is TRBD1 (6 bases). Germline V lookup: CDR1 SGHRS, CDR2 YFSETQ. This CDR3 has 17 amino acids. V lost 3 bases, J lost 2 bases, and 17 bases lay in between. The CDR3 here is CASSWGPPDRNTGELFF. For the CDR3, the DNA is TGCGCCAGCAGCTGGGGTCCCCCGGACAGAAACACCGGGGAGCTGTTTTTT. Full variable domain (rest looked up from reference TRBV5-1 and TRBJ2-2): KAGVTQTPRYLIKTRGQQVTLSCSPISGHRSVSWYQQTPGQGLQFLFEYFSETQRNKGNFPGRFSGRQFSNSRSEMNVSTLELGDSALYLCASSWGPPDRNTGELFFGEGSRLTVL.

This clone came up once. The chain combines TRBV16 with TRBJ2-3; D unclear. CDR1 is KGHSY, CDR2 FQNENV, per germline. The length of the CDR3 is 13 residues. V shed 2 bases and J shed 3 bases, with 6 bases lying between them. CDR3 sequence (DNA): TGTGCCAGCAGCCAAGGGCGGACAGATACGCAGTATTTT. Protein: CASSQGRTDTQYF.

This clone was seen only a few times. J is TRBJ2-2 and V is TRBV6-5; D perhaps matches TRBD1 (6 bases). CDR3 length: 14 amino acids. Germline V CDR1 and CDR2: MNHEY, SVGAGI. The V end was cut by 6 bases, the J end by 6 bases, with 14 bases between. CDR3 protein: CASRPGERAGELFF. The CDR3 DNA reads TGTGCCAGCAGACCAGGGGAGAGGGCCGGGGAGCTGTTTTTT.

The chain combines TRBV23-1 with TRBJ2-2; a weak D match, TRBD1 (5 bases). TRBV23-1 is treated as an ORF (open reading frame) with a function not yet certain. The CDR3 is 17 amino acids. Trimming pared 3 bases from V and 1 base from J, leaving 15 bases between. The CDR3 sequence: CASSQKVPQGNTGELFF. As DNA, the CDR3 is TGCGCCAGCAGTCAGAAGGTGCCCCAGGGGAACACCGGGGAGCTGTTTTTT.

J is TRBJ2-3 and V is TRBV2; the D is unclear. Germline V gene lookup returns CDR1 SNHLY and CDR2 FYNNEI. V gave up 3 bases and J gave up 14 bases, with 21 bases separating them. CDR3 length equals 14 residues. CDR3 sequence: CASSDGRSLGGGYF. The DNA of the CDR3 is TGTGCCAGCAGTGATGGTCGGTCGTTGGGCGGCGGGTATTTT.

The CDR3 nucleotides read TGTGCCAGCAGCGTACGGGCGGGAGACATCACAGATACGCAGTATTTT. This gives the protein CASSVRAGDITDTQYF. This sequence joins TRBV9 and TRBJ2-3; TRBD2 aligns across 7 bases. CDR1 and CDR2 from the germline V gene are SGDLS and YYNGEE. With 1 base clipped from V and 2 bases from J, the junction kept 7 bases outside the gene matches. CDR3 size: 16 residues.

The CDR3 DNA sequence: TGTGCCAGCAGCTTAGGCGCTGGTCTAGCGAACAATGAGCAGTTCTTC. It codes for CASSLGAGLANNEQFF. The chain carries TRBV7-9 and TRBJ2-1; possible D gene TRBD2, 6 bases. The germline V gene encodes CDR1 SEHNR and CDR2 FQNEAQ (reference sequence). The V end was cut by 1 base, the J end by 5 bases, with 15 bases between. The CDR3 runs 16 residues.

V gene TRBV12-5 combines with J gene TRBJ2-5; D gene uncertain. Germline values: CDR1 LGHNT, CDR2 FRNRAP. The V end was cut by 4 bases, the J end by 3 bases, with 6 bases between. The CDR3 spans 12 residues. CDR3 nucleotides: TGTGCTAGTGGTTCAGTTGAAGAGACCCAGTACTTC. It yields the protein CASGSVEETQYF.

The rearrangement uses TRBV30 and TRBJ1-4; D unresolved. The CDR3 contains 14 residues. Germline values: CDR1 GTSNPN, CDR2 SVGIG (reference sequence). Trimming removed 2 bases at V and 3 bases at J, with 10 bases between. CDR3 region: CAWSYSASNEKLFF. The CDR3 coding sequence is TGTGCCTGGAGTTATTCAGCATCTAATGAAAAACTGTTTTTT.

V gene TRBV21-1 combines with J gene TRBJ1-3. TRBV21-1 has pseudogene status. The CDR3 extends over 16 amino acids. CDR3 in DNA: TGTGCCAGCAGCAAAGGTGATATCATAGATGGAAACACCATATATTTT. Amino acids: CASSKGDIIDGNTIYF.

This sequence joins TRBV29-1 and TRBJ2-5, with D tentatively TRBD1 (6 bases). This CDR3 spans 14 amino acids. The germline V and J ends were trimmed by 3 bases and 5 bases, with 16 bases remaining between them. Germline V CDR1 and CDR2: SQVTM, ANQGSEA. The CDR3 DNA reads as TGCAGCGTTGATGACACAGGGAAGACCGAGACCCAGTACTTC. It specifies CSVDDTGKTETQYF.

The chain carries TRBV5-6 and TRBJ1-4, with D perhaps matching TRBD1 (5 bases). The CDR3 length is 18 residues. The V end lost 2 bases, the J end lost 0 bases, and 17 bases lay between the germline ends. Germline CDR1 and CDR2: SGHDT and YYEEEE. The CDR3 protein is CASSFMTASPATNEKLFF. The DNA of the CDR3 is TGTGCCAGCAGCTTCATGACAGCGTCCCCCGCAACTAATGAAAAACTGTTTTTT.

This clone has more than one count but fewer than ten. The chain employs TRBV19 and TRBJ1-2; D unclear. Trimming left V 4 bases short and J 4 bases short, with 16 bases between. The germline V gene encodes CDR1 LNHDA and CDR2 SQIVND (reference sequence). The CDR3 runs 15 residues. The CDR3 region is CASSTPLEGVYGYTF. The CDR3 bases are TGTGCCAGTAGTACCCCCTTGGAGGGCGTCTATGGCTACACCTTC.

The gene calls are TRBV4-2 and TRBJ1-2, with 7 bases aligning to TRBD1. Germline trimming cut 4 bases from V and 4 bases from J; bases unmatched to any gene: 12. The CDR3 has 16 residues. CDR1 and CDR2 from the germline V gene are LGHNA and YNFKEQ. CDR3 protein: CASSPRIGQEIYGYTF. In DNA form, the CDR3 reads TGTGCCAGCAGCCCAAGGATAGGACAGGAGATCTATGGCTACACCTTC.